This entry describes one T cell receptor (beta chain). Its specificity is not known. Germline is not matched at one junction end, which may reflect a read error. DNA and RNA were both co-extracted from approximately 20-30 mg of bulk tissue that had not been sorted. CDR3 size: 12 residues. Germline V gives CDR1 DFQATT, CDR2 SNEGSKA (reference sequence). A primer in the constant region served to generate TCR beta cDNA from roughly 520 ng of total RNA. TCR beta libraries came from three nested multiplex PCR rounds using slightly modified ARM-PCR. Forward primers for TRBV1-TRBV30 and a C-beta reverse primer served the first two PCR rounds, at 10 cycles each. Via MiXCR, TCRdb re-called the multiplex PCR reads, giving one row per CDR3 protein. The table shows tens of thousands of distinct CDR3 sequences, with approximately 62% occurring only once. This sample is drawn from a study of tumor-infiltrating lymphocytes in primary liver carcinoma.

Findings and caveats of the study: Tumors reached a significantly greater top-250-clone fraction than blood did (p = 0.039). Lesser overlap characterized tumor-adjacent and tumor-blood pairs relative to tumor region pairs.

The rearrangement uses TRBV20-1 and TRBJ1-5; no firm D call. The sequencing input was tumor-adjacent normal liver tissue. The TCR was taken from a man aged 40-50 years with primary liver carcinoma and hepatitis B virus infection. The CDR3 region has the DNA TGCAGTGCTCGGAACGGCAATCAGCCCCAGCACTTT. Amino acid sequence: CSARNGNQPQHF.